This TCR beta chain derives from a study of T-cell reconstitution after alpha-beta-depleted transplantation in children. This clonotype has a count of ten or more. It was with unique molecular identifiers that the TCRbeta library was prepared. TCRdb called the PCR reads again in MiXCR, with one record for every CDR3 protein. Here the sample spans 200,000 to 250,000 distinct CDR3 sequences, around 9.9% being singletons. Trimming left V 2 bases short and J 0 bases short, with 7 bases between. Germline CDR1 SGHVS, CDR2 FQNEAQ. There are 14 residues in the CDR3. The source material was PBMCs, sampled before TCRalphabeta/CD19-depleted stem cell transplant. V usage is TRBV7-8 and J usage is TRBJ1-1; D unresolved. The sequence came from a child younger than two with acute myeloid leukemia, due to receive a stem cell transplant. This chain's CDR3 is CASSLTEMNTEAFF. Here the CDR3 DNA reads TGTGCCAGCAGCTTAACAGAGATGAACACTGAAGCTTTCTTT. The full variable domain, with the rest looked up from reference TRBV7-8 and TRBJ1-1, is GAGVSQSPRYKVAKRGQDVALRCDPISGHVSLFWYQQALGQGPEFLTYFQNEAQLDKSGLPSDRFFAERPEGSVSTLKIQRTQQEDSAVYLCASSLTEMNTEAFFGQGTRLTVV.